This T cell receptor beta chain was recovered during a study of T cell responses to AZD1222 COVID-19 vaccine. Germline assignment: CDR1 DFQATT and CDR2 SNEGSKA (reference sequence). Trimming cost V 5 bases and J 4 bases, with 5 bases left between them. The CDR3 runs 10 residues. Some clones are missing from TCRdb's copy, which holds only in-frame ones; the method was immunoSEQ multiplex PCR. The sample lists about 160,000 clones, under 95% occurring once. The rearrangement joins TRBV20-1 to TRBJ1-2; D call uncertain. The sequencing here drew on peripheral blood, taken 28 days after the second AZD1222 dose. The sequence was obtained from an adult who received the AZD1222 COVID-19 vaccine. In DNA form, the CDR3 reads TGCAGTGCTCTGACCTATGGCTACACCTTC. Its translation: CSALTYGYTF.